This T cell receptor (beta chain) was identified during a study of T cell responses to AZD1222 COVID-19 vaccine. General observations from the study: Clonal diversity was possibly underestimated, and the donors were mostly white British, with more females. Among AZD1222 vaccinees, only 5 to 7 were seropositive at baseline. Breadth and depth of Spike-specific TCRs rose after two AZD1222 doses. Repertoires in all cases were sampled only once the peak T cell response had passed.

In regard to this clone: Its specificity is unknown.

Method: immunoSEQ multiplex PCR; TCRdb's copy keeps in-frame clones and lacks some. The repertoire holds around 70,000 clones, with 70% to 90% as singletons. The CDR3 is 14 amino acids. In germline, CDR1 is KGHDR, CDR2 SFDVKD. V was trimmed by 9 bases and J by 7 bases, leaving 18 bases between them. Material: peripheral blood, obtained 28 days after the second AZD1222 dose. V is TRBV24-1 and J is TRBJ2-1, with a possible D match to TRBD1 (6 bases). This clonotype was sampled from an adult who received the AZD1222 COVID-19 vaccine. The CDR3 sequence: CATSPGHPNNEQFF. The CDR3 bases are TGTGCCACCTCGCCGGGACACCCAAATAATGAGCAGTTCTTC.